This T cell receptor (beta chain) appears in the sequencing data of a study of blood T cell repertoires in COVID-19. Across the study: Researchers got acute and convalescent COVID-19 samples from the United States, Italy and Spain. T cells, B-cell-depleted T cells, or PBMCs supplied cDNA or gDNA.

Germline trimming cut 4 bases from V and 10 bases from J; bases unmatched to any gene: 9. The CDR3 is made up of 14 amino acids. Germline loops: CDR1 SNHLY, CDR2 FYNNEI. How the authors handled the data: Estimation of nucleated cell counts relied on the amplification of reference gene primers. Measured with immunoSEQ multiplex PCR; TCRdb has only the in-frame clones, and not every one. From that table come the V and J calls and clone size; the DNA was used to work out D and trimming. The sample has roughly 170,000 clones; over 60% are singletons. Material: peripheral blood. The chain is built from TRBV2 and TRBJ2-1; 8 nucleotides align to TRBD2. The receptor was derived from a woman between 65 and 79 years old with acute or convalescent COVID-19. CDR3 bases: TGTGCCAGCAGTGGTAAGAGATTAGCGGGAGAGCAGTTCTTC. This encodes CASSGKRLAGEQFF.